The rows below give T cell receptor beta chains drawn from one sample of a study of cytomegalovirus exposure and HLA in healthy donors. Measured with immunoSEQ multiplex PCR; TCRdb has only the in-frame clones, and not every one. The repertoire holds 200,000 or so clones, about 80% seen once, with approximately 0.63% in the top ten. Specimen: PBMCs. These receptors were taken from a man between 18 and 35 years old in good health and CMV-seronegative. The CDR3 runs from the conserved cysteine through the conserved F or W. A D gene is named only where the DNA matches it firmly. Clone size appears in some rows only: once, few, many, or a class for an expanded clone.

J gene: TRBJ1-4; D gene: TRBD1; clone size: NA; V gene: TRBV28; CDR3 protein: CASSPPQGAYEKLFF; CDR3 DNA: TGTGCCAGCAGTCCACCACAGGGGGCATATGAAAAACTGTTTTTT
J gene: TRBJ2-7; D gene: TRBD2; clone size: NA; V gene: TRBV11-2; CDR3 protein: CASSSLQNPLAGAPYEQYF; CDR3 DNA: TGTGCCAGCAGCTCCCTTCAAAACCCACTAGCGGGAGCCCCCTACGAGCAGTACTTC
J gene: TRBJ2-2; D gene: NA; clone size: NA; V gene: TRBV10-1; CDR3 protein: CASSGSTGELFF; CDR3 DNA: TGCGCCAGCAGTGGGAGCACCGGGGAGCTGTTTTTT
J gene: TRBJ1-2; D gene: NA; clone size: NA; V gene: TRBV29-1; CDR3 protein: CSVDGPGTSYGYTF; CDR3 DNA: TGCAGCGTTGACGGCCCAGGAACCAGCTATGGCTACACCTTC
J gene: TRBJ2-7; D gene: TRBD1; clone size: NA; V gene: TRBV30; CDR3 protein: CAWGQALPIEQYF; CDR3 DNA: TGTGCCTGGGGACAGGCCCTTCCCATCGAGCAGTACTTC
J gene: TRBJ2-3; D gene: TRBD1; clone size: NA; V gene: TRBV2; CDR3 protein: CASSERFVTGSTDTQYF; CDR3 DNA: TGTGCCAGCAGTGAAAGGTTTGTGACAGGGAGCACAGATACGCAGTATTTT
J gene: TRBJ2-7; D gene: TRBD1; clone size: once; V gene: TRBV30; CDR3 protein: CAWSVGTGDYEQYF; CDR3 DNA: TGTGCCTGGAGTGTAGGGACAGGAGACTACGAGCAGTACTTC
J gene: TRBJ2-6; D gene: NA; clone size: NA; V gene: TRBV2; CDR3 protein: CASSPGVGANVLTF; CDR3 DNA: TGTGCCAGCAGTCCAGGGGTAGGGGCCAACGTCCTGACTTTC
J gene: TRBJ2-6; D gene: NA; clone size: NA; V gene: TRBV18; CDR3 protein: CASSPPRDSGANVLTF; CDR3 DNA: TGTGCCAGCTCACCTCCTCGGGACTCTGGGGCCAACGTCCTGACTTTC
J gene: TRBJ2-5; D gene: NA; clone size: NA; V gene: TRBV5-1; CDR3 protein: CASRLTETQYF; CDR3 DNA: TGCGCCAGCCGGTTAACAGAGACCCAGTACTTC
J gene: TRBJ2-7; D gene: NA; clone size: NA; V gene: TRBV5-1; CDR3 protein: CASRAQTQDYEQYF; CDR3 DNA: TGCGCCAGCAGGGCACAGACCCAGGACTACGAGCAGTACTTC
J gene: TRBJ2-7; D gene: TRBD1; clone size: NA; V gene: TRBV11-2; CDR3 protein: CASSRDRVYEQYF; CDR3 DNA: TGTGCCAGCAGCCGGGACAGGGTCTACGAGCAGTACTTC
J gene: TRBJ2-5; D gene: TRBD2; clone size: NA; V gene: TRBV6-5; CDR3 protein: CSASGNQETQYF; CDR3 DNA: TGTTCAGCTAGCGGGAACCAAGAGACCCAGTACTTC
J gene: TRBJ2-3; D gene: TRBD2; clone size: NA; V gene: TRBV30; CDR3 protein: CAWSGLADRGNLIGDTQYF; CDR3 DNA: TGTGCCTGGAGTGGACTAGCCGATCGCGGGAACCTCATAGGGGATACGCAGTATTTT
J gene: TRBJ2-2; D gene: NA; clone size: NA; V gene: TRBV27; CDR3 protein: CASSLSPFRELFF; CDR3 DNA: TGTGCCAGCAGTTTGTCTCCCTTTCGGGAGCTGTTTTTT
J gene: TRBJ2-5; D gene: TRBD2; clone size: NA; V gene: TRBV11-2; CDR3 protein: CASSSWTSGTQETQYF; CDR3 DNA: TGTGCCAGCAGCTCTTGGACTAGCGGGACCCAAGAGACCCAGTACTTC
J gene: TRBJ2-2; D gene: NA; clone size: NA; V gene: TRBV19; CDR3 protein: CASRSGGSTGELFF; CDR3 DNA: TGTGCCAGTAGATCAGGGGGGAGCACCGGGGAGCTGTTTTTT
J gene: TRBJ2-1; D gene: TRBD2; clone size: NA; V gene: TRBV9; CDR3 protein: CASSATSGRGDEQFF; CDR3 DNA: TGTGCCAGCAGCGCCACTAGCGGGAGAGGTGATGAGCAGTTCTTC
J gene: TRBJ2-1; D gene: NA; clone size: NA; V gene: TRBV10-1; CDR3 protein: CASYRINEQFF; CDR3 DNA: TGCGCCAGCTACAGAATCAATGAGCAGTTCTTC
J gene: TRBJ2-7; D gene: TRBD1; clone size: NA; V gene: TRBV7-8; CDR3 protein: CASSLGQGAYEQYF; CDR3 DNA: TGTGCCAGCAGCTTAGGACAGGGGGCTTACGAGCAGTACTTC
J gene: TRBJ1-2; D gene: NA; clone size: NA; V gene: TRBV7-9; CDR3 protein: CASSPGQRYGYTF; CDR3 DNA: TGTGCCAGCAGCCCAGGACAGCGCTATGGCTACACCTTC
J gene: TRBJ1-2; D gene: TRBD1; clone size: NA; V gene: TRBV20-1; CDR3 protein: CSDKTGGGYTF; CDR3 DNA: TGCAGTGACAAGACAGGGGGCGGCTACACCTTC
J gene: TRBJ1-1; D gene: NA; clone size: NA; V gene: TRBV19; CDR3 protein: CASIGGVGMNTEAFF; CDR3 DNA: TGTGCCAGTATCGGGGGGGTGGGCATGAACACTGAAGCTTTCTTT
J gene: TRBJ2-7; D gene: NA; clone size: NA; V gene: TRBV28; CDR3 protein: CASSLGGAPPNEQYF; CDR3 DNA: TGTGCCAGCAGTTTAGGGGGGGCACCTCCTAACGAGCAGTACTTC
J gene: TRBJ2-5; D gene: TRBD1; clone size: NA; V gene: TRBV29-1; CDR3 protein: CSVLGQQVFQETQYF; CDR3 DNA: TGCAGCGTTCTGGGACAGCAGGTATTCCAAGAGACCCAGTACTTC
J gene: TRBJ1-4; D gene: NA; clone size: once; V gene: TRBV27; CDR3 protein: CASSLGRGGEKLFF; CDR3 DNA: TGTGCCAGCAGCTTAGGGCGGGGTGGTGAAAAACTGTTTTTT
J gene: TRBJ2-2; D gene: TRBD2; clone size: few; V gene: TRBV7-2; CDR3 protein: CASSLGSGLRNTGELFF; CDR3 DNA: TGTGCCAGCAGCTTAGGTAGCGGGTTGCGAAACACCGGGGAGCTGTTTTTT
J gene: TRBJ2-5; D gene: NA; clone size: few; V gene: TRBV6-6; CDR3 protein: CASSPLEETQYF; CDR3 DNA: TGTGCCAGCAGCCCCCTCGAAGAGACCCAGTACTTC
J gene: TRBJ2-6; D gene: NA; clone size: NA; V gene: TRBV20-1; CDR3 protein: CSASGTRGTQF; CDR3 DNA: TGCAGTGCTAGCGGGACAAGGGGAACCCAATTC
J gene: TRBJ2-5; D gene: TRBD2; clone size: NA; V gene: TRBV29-1; CDR3 protein: CSVEAGELQETQYF; CDR3 DNA: TGCAGCGTTGAGGCGGGAGAGCTCCAAGAGACCCAGTACTTC
J gene: TRBJ2-5; D gene: NA; clone size: few; V gene: TRBV7-3; CDR3 protein: CASSSRTEETQYF; CDR3 DNA: TGTGCCAGCAGCTCCCGGACAGAAGAGACCCAGTACTTC
J gene: TRBJ2-1; D gene: TRBD2; clone size: NA; V gene: TRBV9; CDR3 protein: CASSVLAGAYNEQFF; CDR3 DNA: TGTGCCAGCAGCGTTCTAGCGGGAGCTTACAATGAGCAGTTCTTC
J gene: TRBJ2-7; D gene: TRBD2; clone size: once; V gene: TRBV27; CDR3 protein: CASSFETSGDEQYF; CDR3 DNA: TGTGCCAGCAGTTTTGAGACTAGCGGGGACGAGCAGTACTTC
J gene: TRBJ1-3; D gene: TRBD1; clone size: NA; V gene: TRBV7-9; CDR3 protein: CASSLTGATSGNTIYF; CDR3 DNA: TGTGCCAGCAGCTTGACAGGGGCGACCTCTGGAAACACCATATATTTT
J gene: TRBJ1-4; D gene: NA; clone size: few; V gene: TRBV27; CDR3 protein: CASSLDTDNPTNEKLFF; CDR3 DNA: TGTGCCAGCAGTTTGGACACCGATAACCCAACTAATGAAAAACTGTTTTTT
J gene: TRBJ2-1; D gene: NA; clone size: NA; V gene: TRBV29-1; CDR3 protein: CSVEGMRAPSTGDEQFF; CDR3 DNA: TGCAGCGTTGAAGGGATGCGGGCACCCTCCACCGGGGATGAGCAGTTCTTC
J gene: TRBJ1-1; D gene: NA; clone size: NA; V gene: TRBV18; CDR3 protein: CASSPKQDMNTEAFF; CDR3 DNA: TGTGCCAGCTCACCAAAACAGGACATGAACACTGAAGCTTTCTTT
J gene: TRBJ2-7; D gene: TRBD2; clone size: NA; V gene: TRBV11-2; CDR3 protein: CASSLEQWTSAHEQYF; CDR3 DNA: TGTGCCAGCAGCTTAGAACAGTGGACTAGCGCGCACGAGCAGTACTTC
J gene: TRBJ1-5; D gene: NA; clone size: NA; V gene: TRBV10-3; CDR3 protein: CAISEEVNQPQHF; CDR3 DNA: TGTGCCATCAGTGAGGAGGTAAATCAGCCCCAGCATTTT
J gene: TRBJ2-5; D gene: TRBD2; clone size: NA; V gene: TRBV5-4; CDR3 protein: CASSSLTSGREETQYF; CDR3 DNA: TGTGCCAGCAGCTCCCTGACTAGCGGGAGGGAGGAGACCCAGTACTTC
J gene: TRBJ2-1; D gene: TRBD2; clone size: NA; V gene: TRBV13; CDR3 protein: CASSFGLAAGEQFF; CDR3 DNA: TGTGCCAGCAGCTTTGGACTAGCGGCAGGTGAGCAGTTCTTC
J gene: TRBJ2-1; D gene: NA; clone size: NA; V gene: TRBV21-1; CDR3 protein: CASSKAHYGAYNEQFF; CDR3 DNA: TGTGCCAGCAGCAAAGCGCACTACGGAGCCTACAATGAGCAGTTCTTC
J gene: TRBJ1-2; D gene: TRBD1; clone size: NA; V gene: TRBV11-2; CDR3 protein: CASSPGQGSGYTF; CDR3 DNA: TGTGCCAGCAGCCCCGGACAGGGTAGCGGCTACACCTTC
J gene: TRBJ2-1; D gene: NA; clone size: NA; V gene: TRBV29-1; CDR3 protein: CSAGLPVGEQFF; CDR3 DNA: TGCAGCGCAGGACTACCGGTAGGTGAGCAGTTCTTC
J gene: TRBJ2-2; D gene: NA; clone size: NA; V gene: TRBV30; CDR3 protein: CAWGSGELFF; CDR3 DNA: TGTGCCTGGGGGAGCGGGGAGCTGTTTTTT
J gene: TRBJ1-4; D gene: TRBD1; clone size: NA; V gene: TRBV19; CDR3 protein: CASSRTGAEKLFF; CDR3 DNA: TGTGCCAGTAGTCGGACAGGAGCCGAAAAACTGTTTTTT
J gene: TRBJ2-7; D gene: NA; clone size: NA; V gene: TRBV15; CDR3 protein: CATSRDAVGEQYF; CDR3 DNA: TGTGCCACCAGCAGAGACGCGGTCGGGGAGCAGTACTTC
J gene: TRBJ1-1; D gene: NA; clone size: once; V gene: TRBV5-1; CDR3 protein: CASSLYDTMNTEAFF; CDR3 DNA: TGCGCCAGCAGCCTATATGACACCATGAACACTGAAGCTTTCTTT
J gene: TRBJ2-1; D gene: NA; clone size: NA; V gene: TRBV7-2; CDR3 protein: CASSLLKGWDEQFF; CDR3 DNA: TGTGCCAGCAGCTTACTTAAGGGGTGGGATGAGCAGTTCTTC
J gene: TRBJ1-1; D gene: NA; clone size: NA; V gene: TRBV10-1; CDR3 protein: CASSEPGYAEAFF; CDR3 DNA: TGCGCCAGCAGTGAGCCAGGGTACGCTGAAGCTTTCTTT
J gene: TRBJ2-1; D gene: NA; clone size: NA; V gene: TRBV6-1; CDR3 protein: CASSALGGPSYNEQFF; CDR3 DNA: TGTGCCAGCAGTGCGTTAGGGGGACCTTCCTACAATGAGCAGTTCTTC
J gene: TRBJ1-1; D gene: TRBD1; clone size: NA; V gene: TRBV18; CDR3 protein: CASSPGQIMNTEAFF; CDR3 DNA: TGTGCCAGCTCACCGGGACAGATCATGAACACTGAAGCTTTCTTT
J gene: TRBJ2-1; D gene: TRBD1; clone size: NA; V gene: TRBV14; CDR3 protein: CASSQVQGLGQNYNEQFF; CDR3 DNA: TGTGCCAGCAGCCAAGTCCAGGGGTTGGGACAGAATTACAATGAGCAGTTCTTC
J gene: TRBJ2-7; D gene: NA; clone size: few; V gene: TRBV21-1; CDR3 protein: CASSSPHRGRDEQYF; CDR3 DNA: TGTGCCAGCAGCTCCCCCCACAGGGGGCGAGACGAGCAGTACTTC
J gene: TRBJ2-7; D gene: TRBD1; clone size: few; V gene: TRBV2; CDR3 protein: CASSNLAGTGVYEQYF; CDR3 DNA: TGTGCCAGCAGTAATTTAGCCGGGACAGGGGTCTACGAGCAGTACTTC
J gene: TRBJ1-5; D gene: NA; clone size: NA; V gene: TRBV19; CDR3 protein: CASTDSGVFQPQHF; CDR3 DNA: TGTGCCAGTACCGATTCAGGGGTTTTTCAGCCCCAGCATTTT
J gene: TRBJ2-2; D gene: NA; clone size: NA; V gene: TRBV7-8; CDR3 protein: CASSAGGGGTGELFF; CDR3 DNA: TGTGCCAGCAGCGCAGGGGGCGGGGGCACCGGGGAGCTGTTTTTT
J gene: TRBJ1-2; D gene: NA; clone size: NA; V gene: TRBV7-9; CDR3 protein: CASSPTADRGYTF; CDR3 DNA: TGTGCCAGCAGCCCGACAGCCGACCGGGGCTACACCTTC
J gene: TRBJ2-2; D gene: TRBD2; clone size: NA; V gene: TRBV9; CDR3 protein: CASSGLSGRITGELFF; CDR3 DNA: TGTGCCAGCAGCGGCCTTAGCGGGAGGATCACCGGGGAGCTGTTTTTT
J gene: TRBJ2-7; D gene: TRBD2; clone size: NA; V gene: TRBV30; CDR3 protein: CAWRGTSPYEQYF; CDR3 DNA: TGTGCCTGGCGGGGGACTAGTCCCTACGAGCAGTACTTC